Each of the 30 T cell receptor beta chains below was sequenced from the same sample in a study of cytomegalovirus exposure and HLA in healthy donors. The PCR made use of 60 Vbeta and 13 Jbeta primers. Clones were read by immunoSEQ multiplex PCR, and TCRdb kept only the in-frame ones, dropping some. The sample has 150,000 to 200,000 clones; about 75% are singletons. The sample taken for sequencing was PBMCs. Every receptor here comes from a man aged 18 to 29 in good health and CMV-seropositive.

The V and J genes are TRBV5-6 and TRBJ1-2, with TRBD1 matching over 7 bases. Germline V lookup: CDR1 SGHDT, CDR2 YYEEEE. There are 17 residues in the CDR3. V lost 4 bases to trimming and J lost 6 bases; unmatched junction nucleotides: 18. The CDR3 sequence: CASSHLAQGPRGDGYTF. As DNA, the CDR3 is TGTGCCAGCAGCCACCTCGCACAGGGGCCCAGGGGAGATGGCTACACCTTC.

The chain carries TRBV6-1 and TRBJ1-2; tentatively, D is TRBD1 (5 bases). V was trimmed by 5 bases and J by 2 bases, leaving 15 bases between them. Germline V lookup: CDR1 MNHNS, CDR2 SASEGT. CDR3 length: 15 residues. CDR3 DNA: TGTGCCAGCAGTACGACAGCGTCCCTCAACTATGGCTACACCTTC. It codes for CASSTTASLNYGYTF.

V and J are TRBV29-1 and TRBJ2-3; D is perhaps TRBD2 (5 bases). The V and J ends lost 3 bases and 0 bases respectively, with 16 bases between them. The CDR3 runs 16 residues. CDR1 SQVTM and CDR2 ANQGSEA come from the germline V gene. Written as DNA, the CDR3 is TGCAGCGTTGATGTAGCCGGAGGTCGAAGCACAGATACGCAGTATTTT. Residues: CSVDVAGGRSTDTQYF.

The rearrangement joins TRBV5-1 to TRBJ1-4, with 7 bases identical to TRBD1. CDR1 and CDR2 (germline): SGHRS, YFSETQ. V was pared by 5 bases and J by 8 bases, with 12 bases of the junction left unmatched. This CDR3 is 15 amino acids long. For the CDR3, the DNA is TGCGCCAGCAGACTATGGGGACAGACTCTCGAAAAACTGTTTTTT. Amino acid sequence: CASRLWGQTLEKLFF.

J is TRBJ2-2 and V is TRBV15, with 9 bases identical to TRBD2. Germline CDR1 reads LNHNV; CDR2 reads YYDKDF (reference sequence). Trimming removed 3 bases from V and 0 bases from J; junction bases left unmatched: 5. CDR3 length: 17 amino acids. The CDR3 coding sequence is TGTGCCACCAGCAGGACAGCGGGAGGTCCGAACACCGGGGAGCTGTTTTTT. It encodes CATSRTAGGPNTGELFF.

V gene TRBV7-2 combines with J gene TRBJ2-2, with D hard to call. V lost 2 bases, J lost 1 base, and 8 bases lay in between. The CDR3 is 15 amino acids. Germline assignment: CDR1 SGHTA and CDR2 FQGNSA. The CDR3 DNA is TGTGCCAGCAGCTTAAGTTTCGGGAACACCGGGGAGCTGTTTTTT. Amino acids: CASSLSFGNTGELFF.

The table lists this clone with a few counts. The CDR3 loop reads CATSDGGTEAFF. The CDR3 nucleotides read TGTGCCACCTCGGACGGAGGCACTGAAGCTTTCTTT. The chain couples TRBV19 to TRBJ1-1; D not resolved. The germline V gene has CDR1 LNHDA and CDR2 SQIVND (reference sequence). This CDR3 has 12 amino acids. Trimming removed 10 bases from V and 4 bases from J, with 13 bases in between. Full variable domain (missing parts from reference TRBV19 and TRBJ1-1): DGGITQSPKYLFRKEGQNVTLSCEQNLNHDAMYWYRQDPGQGLRLIYYSQIVNDFQKGDIAEGYSVSREKKESFPLTVTSAQKNPTAFYLCATSDGGTEAFFGQGTRLTVV.

This chain links TRBV5-1 with TRBJ2-5; 7 nucleotides align to TRBD1. The CDR3 spans 15 residues. Trimming at V came to 1 base and at J to 2 bases, leaving 5 bases not matched to a gene. Germline V gene data show CDR1 as SGHRS and CDR2 as YFSETQ. The CDR3 loop is CASSLIQGNQETQYF. In nucleotides, the CDR3 is TGCGCCAGCAGCTTGATACAGGGGAATCAAGAGACCCAGTACTTC.

Only a few counts were recorded for this clone. The chain links TRBV11-3 to TRBJ1-2; 9 bases map to TRBD1. The CDR3 totals 14 residues. V shed 4 bases, J shed 3 bases, and the junction held 3 bases outside the gene matches. CDR1 SGHNT and CDR2 YENEEA come from the germline V gene. CDR3 residues: CASSYRTGDYGYTF. The DNA of the CDR3 is TGTGCCAGCAGCTATAGGACAGGGGACTATGGCTACACCTTC.

The rearrangement uses TRBV28 and TRBJ1-1; no firm D call. The germline CDR1 and CDR2 sequences are MDHEN and SYDVKM. This CDR3 is 15 amino acids long. V lost 7 bases, J lost 1 base, and 16 bases lay in between. The CDR3 coding sequence is TGTGCCAGCACCCCCTATTTAGAGGGGAACACTGAAGCTTTCTTT. This sequence encodes CASTPYLEGNTEAFF.

This clone was recorded a few times. V usage is TRBV11-3 and J usage is TRBJ2-1, with D unresolved. Trimming removed 5 bases at V and 3 bases at J, with 23 bases between. CDR1 SGHNT and CDR2 YENEEA come from the germline V gene. CDR3 length: 18 amino acids. CDR3 in DNA: TGTGCCAGCAGCCAATCCACAGTGAGTGCGAAAGACTACAATGAGCAGTTCTTC. Protein product: CASSQSTVSAKDYNEQFF.

The genes are TRBV5-4 and TRBJ1-2; a weak D match, TRBD1 (5 bases). The CDR3 contains 16 residues. Deletions cut 1 base from V and 3 bases from J, with 16 bases between. Germline-derived CDR1 and CDR2 are SGHNT and YYREEE (reference sequence). The CDR3 coding sequence is TGTGCCAGCAGCTTGAACGCAGGGCGCACGGACTATGGCTACACCTTC. It codes for CASSLNAGRTDYGYTF.

The chain recombines TRBV18 with TRBJ2-2; 13 nucleotides match TRBD2. Germline CDR1 reads KGHSH; CDR2 reads LQKENI. V shed 3 bases, J shed 5 bases, and the junction held 3 bases outside the gene matches. The length of the CDR3 is 16 residues. CDR3 nucleotide sequence: TGTGCCAGCTCACCGATGGGACTAGCGGGAACCGGGGAGCTGTTTTTT. It codes for CASSPMGLAGTGELFF.

This clone was seen a handful of times. In DNA, the CDR3 is TGTGCCAGTAGTATCGCTCACGGACACAAATATACGCAGTATTTT. This translates into CASSIAHGHKYTQYF. The gene calls are TRBV19 and TRBJ2-3, with D perhaps matching TRBD1 (5 bases). The length of the CDR3 is 15 residues. CDR1 and CDR2 (germline): LNHDA, SQIVND (reference sequence). Trimming removed 3 bases from V and 7 bases from J, with 17 bases in between.

The chain carries TRBV28 and TRBJ2-7; 7 bases are shared with TRBD1. Germline CDR1 MDHEN, CDR2 SYDVKM. There are 15 residues in the CDR3. The junction had 10 bases not matched to a gene; V was cut back by 5 bases and J by 3 bases. Here the CDR3 reads CASSPPGTVRYEQYV. The CDR3 bases are TGTGCCAGCAGTCCTCCGGGGACAGTCCGCTACGAGCAGTACGTC.

V gene TRBV28 combines with J gene TRBJ2-3; D not certain. Trimming shortened V by 6 bases and J by 4 bases, and 11 bases separated the two germline ends. This CDR3 has 13 residues. Germline V gene lookup returns CDR1 MDHEN and CDR2 SYDVKM. The chain's CDR3 is CASRATTADTQYF. DNA of the CDR3: TGTGCCAGCAGGGCTACCACAGCAGATACGCAGTATTTT.

The chain recombines TRBV29-1 with TRBJ2-2; TRBD1 aligns across 7 bases. The V gene's germline CDR1 is SQVTM and CDR2 ANQGSEA. J lost 2 bases, V lost 7 bases, and 4 bases had no gene match. CDR3 length: 13 amino acids. Written as DNA, the CDR3 is TGCAGCGCCCGGGACAGCAACACCGGGGAGCTGTTTTTT. It translates to CSARDSNTGELFF.

V usage is TRBV9 and J usage is TRBJ2-3, with no clear D. Trimming took off 4 bases at V and 0 bases at J, with 6 bases between the two ends. This CDR3 region has 13 residues. Germline CDR1 is SGDLS and CDR2 is YYNGEE. In DNA form, the CDR3 reads TGTGCCAGCAGCCTGACTAGCACAGATACGCAGTATTTT. Protein sequence: CASSLTSTDTQYF.

V and J are TRBV27 and TRBJ1-1; TRBD1 matches at 10 bases. CDR1 and CDR2 from the germline V gene are MNHEY and SMNVEV (reference sequence). The CDR3 consists of 14 residues. The trim removed 5 bases at V and 4 bases at J, leaving 4 bases unmatched. The CDR3 protein is CASSPGQGRTEAFF. DNA of the CDR3: TGTGCCAGCAGTCCGGGACAGGGGCGCACTGAAGCTTTCTTT.

This clone was recorded a few times. The rearrangement uses TRBV11-3 and TRBJ1-3; D call uncertain. This CDR3 contains 14 residues. Trimming removed 8 bases at V and 2 bases at J, with 13 bases between. The germline CDR1 and CDR2 sequences are SGHNT and YENEEA. CDR3 residues: CASSVSGPGNTIYF. The CDR3 region has the DNA TGTGCCAGCTCCGTTTCAGGCCCTGGAAACACCATATATTTT.

CDR3 sequence: CASSLSQGDEQFF. The CDR3 DNA reads as TGTGCCAGCAGCTTATCCCAGGGGGATGAGCAGTTCTTC. The chain recombines TRBV7-9 with TRBJ2-1; 7 bases agree with TRBD1. Germline CDR1 and CDR2: SEHNR and FQNEAQ (reference sequence). Unmatched junction bases numbered 3, after V lost 2 bases and J lost 8 bases. The CDR3 extends over 13 amino acids. Full variable domain (outside the CDR3, taken from reference TRBV7-9 and TRBJ2-1): DTGVSQNPRHKITKRGQNVTFRCDPISEHNRLYWYRQTLGQGPEFLTYFQNEAQLEKSRLLSDRFSAERPKGSFSTLEIQRTEQGDSAMYLCASSLSQGDEQFFGPGTRLTVL.

This chain joins TRBV6-1 and TRBJ1-5; TRBD1 matches at 8 bases. Germline V CDR1 and CDR2: MNHNS, SASEGT. CDR3 size: 13 residues. V lost 10 bases, J lost 4 bases, and 6 bases stayed unmatched. CDR3 region: CATDRGGNQPQHF. CDR3 DNA sequence: TGTGCCACCGACAGGGGAGGTAATCAGCCCCAGCATTTT.

This chain links TRBV4-1 with TRBJ1-4; 8 bases fit TRBD1. With 4 bases clipped from V and 12 bases from J, the junction kept 7 bases outside the gene matches. The CDR3 contains 13 residues. Germline CDR1 reads MGHRA; CDR2 reads YSYEKL. CDR3 loop: CASSLGQGPELFF. CDR3 DNA sequence: TGCGCCAGCAGCCTAGGACAGGGCCCCGAACTGTTTTTT.

The V gene is TRBV7-9, the J gene TRBJ1-1, with D possibly TRBD1 on 5 matching bases. The CDR3 loop spans 16 amino acids. The germline V and J ends were trimmed by 0 bases and 6 bases, with 17 bases remaining between them. Germline assignment: CDR1 SEHNR and CDR2 FQNEAQ (reference sequence). The CDR3 loop reads CASSLAGQARVPEAFF. The CDR3 region has the DNA TGTGCCAGCAGCTTAGCGGGGCAGGCTCGTGTCCCTGAAGCTTTCTTT.

This chain connects TRBV6-1 to TRBJ2-7; weak D call: TRBD1 (5 bases). The CDR3 has 12 residues. Germline loops: CDR1 MNHNS, CDR2 SASEGT. V lost 4 bases to trimming and J lost 7 bases, with 11 bases between them. In DNA form, the CDR3 reads TGTGCCAGCAGTGGAGGCAGGGTTGAGCAGTACGTC. Its translation: CASSGGRVEQYV.

This clone was detected only a few times. The J gene is TRBJ2-1, the V gene TRBV28; TRBD2 matches 7 bases. CDR3 length equals 13 residues. Germline trimming cut 10 bases from V and 8 bases from J; bases unmatched to any gene: 11. CDR1 and CDR2 from the germline V gene are MDHEN and SYDVKM. The CDR3 here is CATHPWGGHEQFF. The CDR3, as DNA: TGTGCCACACACCCTTGGGGGGGTCATGAGCAGTTCTTC.

This chain connects TRBV27 to TRBJ1-1; no definite D call. The V gene's germline CDR1 is MNHEY and CDR2 SMNVEV (reference sequence). This CDR3 is built from 14 residues. V was pared by 6 bases and J by 6 bases, with 17 bases between. CDR3 amino acids: CASSVVAGRAEAFF. The DNA of the CDR3 is TGTGCCAGCAGCGTTGTGGCGGGCCGCGCTGAAGCTTTCTTT.

This clone was observed a handful of times. The gene calls are TRBV14 and TRBJ2-3; 8 nucleotides match TRBD2. The V segment lost 0 bases and the J segment 2 bases; nucleotides outside the gene matches: 4. The germline V gene encodes CDR1 SGHDN and CDR2 FVKESK. This CDR3 region has 16 residues. The CDR3 loop is CASSQERGRTTDTQYF. Here the CDR3 DNA reads TGTGCCAGCAGCCAAGAACGCGGGAGGACCACAGATACGCAGTATTTT.

This clone was seen more than once but under ten times. This chain uses TRBV5-1 with TRBJ2-1; 10 nucleotides match TRBD2. V was pared by 2 bases and J by 5 bases, with 13 bases of the junction left unmatched. The germline gives CDR1 SGHRS, CDR2 YFSETQ. The CDR3 is made up of 18 amino acids. The CDR3 bases are TGCGCCAGCAGCTTCTCCCCGCCGGCCCTAGCGGGAGACAATGAGCAGTTCTTC. Its translation is CASSFSPPALAGDNEQFF.

The chain employs TRBV29-1 and TRBJ2-1; the match to TRBD1 covers 12 bases. CDR1 is SQVTM, CDR2 ANQGSEA, per germline. The CDR3 covers 13 residues. Trimming at V came to 4 bases and at J to 10 bases, leaving 5 bases not matched to a gene. CDR3 DNA sequence: TGCAGCGTTGGGGGACAGGGGGCAGGAGAGCAGTTCTTC. Protein product: CSVGGQGAGEQFF.